These 16 T cell receptor beta chains came from one sample sequenced in a study of T cell changes during pregnancy in multiple sclerosis. Using immunoSEQ multiplex PCR, the repertoire was profiled, and TCRdb retains in-frame clones only, with some absent. The sample yields 90,000 to 120,000 clones, about 92% seen once. The material was peripheral blood, obtained in the second trimester of pregnancy. These receptors were obtained from a female donor with multiple sclerosis, enrolled in a pregnancy study.

The chain is built from TRBV6-1 and TRBJ1-2; D is possibly TRBD1 (6 bases). Trimming took 8 bases from V and 5 from J, leaving 15 bases between them. CDR1 MNHNS and CDR2 SASEGT come from the germline V gene. The CDR3 extends over 13 amino acids. The chain's CDR3 is CASGPTGPYGYTF. CDR3 bases: TGTGCCAGCGGGCCGACAGGACCTTATGGCTACACCTTC.

The V call is TRBV7-9, the J call TRBJ2-7; 13 bases are shared with TRBD2. V lost 5 bases, J lost 3 bases, and 7 bases stayed unmatched. CDR1 is SEHNR, CDR2 FQNEAQ, per germline (reference sequence). The CDR3 loop spans 16 amino acids. CDR3: CASSLMTSGGLYEQYF. The CDR3 nucleotides are TGTGCCAGCAGCCTCATGACTAGCGGGGGGCTCTACGAGCAGTACTTC.

The chain has TRBV9 and TRBJ1-4; D uncertain. This CDR3 is 16 amino acids long. Trimming removed 0 bases from V and 2 bases from J, with 11 bases in between. The germline gives CDR1 SGDLS, CDR2 YYNGEE. This chain's CDR3 is CASSVGIGITNEKLFF. The CDR3 DNA reads TGTGCCAGCAGCGTAGGAATCGGGATCACTAATGAAAAACTGTTTTTT.

The genes are TRBV7-2 and TRBJ1-1, with D maybe TRBD1 (5 bases). The CDR3 totals 15 residues. V was shortened by 2 bases and J by 1 base, with 11 bases between the two germline ends. Germline V gene data show CDR1 as SGHTA and CDR2 as FQGNSA. In nucleotides, the CDR3 is TGTGCCAGCAGCTTAAGTTGGGGCCCGAACACTGAAGCTTTCTTT. It encodes CASSLSWGPNTEAFF.

This chain joins TRBV18 and TRBJ1-3; D is perhaps TRBD1 (5 bases). The CDR3 contains 16 residues. Germline V lookup: CDR1 KGHSH, CDR2 LQKENI. The V and J ends lost 2 bases and 0 bases respectively, with 11 bases between them. CDR3 loop: CASSPVRQHSGNTIYF. CDR3 bases: TGTGCCAGCTCACCAGTGAGACAGCACTCTGGAAACACCATATATTTT.

The gene calls are TRBV5-1 and TRBJ2-5, with 7 bases matching TRBD1. Germline CDR1 reads SGHRS; CDR2 reads YFSETQ. V was pared by 0 bases and J by 3 bases, with 2 bases of the junction left unmatched. This CDR3 has 14 amino acids. The CDR3 spells CASSLATGEETQYF. The CDR3 DNA sequence: TGCGCCAGCAGCTTGGCCACAGGGGAAGAGACCCAGTACTTC. Full variable domain (remainder filled in from reference TRBV5-1 and TRBJ2-5): KAGVTQTPRYLIKTRGQQVTLSCSPISGHRSVSWYQQTPGQGLQFLFEYFSETQRNKGNFPGRFSGRQFSNSRSEMNVSTLELGDSALYLCASSLATGEETQYFGPGTRLLVL.

This sequence joins TRBV5-1 and TRBJ2-7; D may be TRBD2 (6 bases). The CDR3 sequence is 14 residues long. The germline CDR1 and CDR2 sequences are SGHRS and YFSETQ. V was pared by 6 bases and J by 3 bases, with 16 bases between. The chain's CDR3 is CASTLGGNIYEQYF. CDR3 coding DNA: TGCGCCAGCACTCTCGGCGGGAATATCTACGAGCAGTACTTC.

This chain links TRBV5-1 with TRBJ1-1; D unclear. Deletions cut 0 bases from V and 5 bases from J, with 11 bases between. Germline CDR1 is SGHRS and CDR2 is YFSETQ. The CDR3 has 14 residues. The CDR3 DNA is TGCGCCAGCAGCTTGGTGGAGGGTGGAACTGAAGCTTTCTTT. Translated: CASSLVEGGTEAFF.

This chain links TRBV9 with TRBJ1-2; D is undetermined. The V gene's germline CDR1 is SGDLS and CDR2 YYNGEE. The CDR3 spans 16 residues. Trimming took 4 bases from V and 2 from J, leaving 18 bases between them. The CDR3 here is CASSQSGGKSNYGYTF. The CDR3 nucleotides are TGTGCCAGCAGCCAATCTGGAGGGAAGTCCAACTATGGCTACACCTTC.

V usage is TRBV6-6 and J usage is TRBJ2-7; 10 positions agree with TRBD1. The CDR3 runs to 15 residues. Germline V CDR1 and CDR2: MNHNY, SVGAGI (reference sequence). The ends lost 6 bases at V and 9 bases at J; junction bases unmatched: 14. The CDR3 bases are TGTGCCAGCAGCTGGGGGGACAGGGGTGCTGGTTGGCAGTACTTC. Translation: CASSWGDRGAGWQYF.

The rearrangement uses TRBV7-2 and TRBJ2-5, with unresolved D. The CDR3 has 13 residues. Germline V gives CDR1 SGHTA, CDR2 FQGNSA. Trimming left V 5 bases short and J 4 bases short, with 11 bases between. The DNA of the CDR3 is TGTGCCAGCAGCCCCATGGGCCTAGAGACCCAGTACTTC. Translated, it gives CASSPMGLETQYF.

The J gene is TRBJ2-1, the V gene TRBV4-1, with D possibly TRBD2 on 5 matching bases. CDR1 is MGHRA and CDR2 is YSYEKL in the germline V gene. The germline V and J ends were trimmed by 0 bases and 1 base, with 13 bases remaining between them. CDR3 length: 17 residues. CDR3 in DNA: TGCGCCAGCAGCCAAGATGACACTAGTGGGTCCTACAATGAGCAGTTCTTC. This translates into CASSQDDTSGSYNEQFF.

V gene TRBV19 combines with J gene TRBJ2-1; 10 bases are shared with TRBD2. This CDR3 contains 18 residues. The junction had 12 bases not matched to a gene; V was cut back by 4 bases and J by 3 bases. From germline, CDR1 is LNHDA and CDR2 SQIVND (reference sequence). The CDR3 is CASSTEKLLAGFYNEQFF. Written as DNA, the CDR3 is TGTGCCAGTAGTACGGAGAAGCTACTAGCGGGGTTCTACAATGAGCAGTTCTTC.

Only a few counts were recorded for this clone. The chain has TRBV19 and TRBJ2-3, with 11 nucleotides matching TRBD2. The germline V gene has CDR1 LNHDA and CDR2 SQIVND (reference sequence). V gave up 7 bases and J gave up 2 bases; unmatched junction bases: 8. This CDR3 is 16 amino acids long. The CDR3 DNA follows: TGTGCCAGTACCTTTTTAGCGGGAGGGCCCACAGATACGCAGTATTTT. Its protein is CASTFLAGGPTDTQYF.

This clone occurred once. This rearrangement joins TRBV28 to TRBJ1-5; D remains unclear. Germline CDR1 and CDR2: MDHEN and SYDVKM. V was pared by 3 bases and J by 0 bases, with 9 bases between. CDR3 length: 15 residues. CDR3 sequence: CASSLRAYSNQPQHF. The DNA of the CDR3 is TGTGCCAGCAGTTTGCGGGCTTATAGCAATCAGCCCCAGCATTTT.

The rearrangement uses TRBV5-1 and TRBJ2-5, with D unresolved. The CDR3 consists of 13 residues. Per the germline V gene, CDR1 is SGHRS and CDR2 is YFSETQ. Trimming left V 4 bases short and J 4 bases short, with 11 bases between. The CDR3 loop is CASSPLVRETQYF. The CDR3 coding sequence is TGCGCCAGCAGCCCTCTCGTCCGAGAGACCCAGTACTTC.